One T cell receptor (beta chain) is described in this entry. This CDR3 has 14 residues. V lost 4 bases and J 4 bases, leaving 13 bases between the germline ends. Germline values: CDR1 SGHRS, CDR2 YFSETQ. This entry is derived from a study of shared clonotypes between healthy human individuals. Study details: With ages of 18 to 49, the donors were two women and three men.

Source study methods: Filtering differed because ImmunoSEQ produced junction-only sequences that carried no quality scores. TCRdb's table, derived via immunoSEQ multiplex PCR, lists solely in-frame clones and lacks some. The V and J calls and clone size come from that table; D and trimming were worked out from the DNA. The sample contains over 2 million clones, 80% to 95% of which appear only once. The specimen was naive CD4+ T cells from PBMCs. Subset specified: CD45RA+ positively selected. V is TRBV5-1 and J is TRBJ2-3; D perhaps matches TRBD1 (5 bases). The source is a man younger than 35 in good health. Some clones in this sample may be carry-over from other donors' samples. The CDR3 protein is CASSLTTVADTQYF. CDR3 sequence (DNA): TGCGCCAGCAGCCTGACGACAGTGGCAGATACGCAGTATTTT. Together with reference TRBV5-1 and TRBJ2-3, the CDR3 gives the full variable domain: KAGVTQTPRYLIKTRGQQVTLSCSPISGHRSVSWYQQTPGQGLQFLFEYFSETQRNKGNFPGRFSGRQFSNSRSEMNVSTLELGDSALYLCASSLTTVADTQYFGPGTRLTVL.